A selection of T cell receptor beta chains follows, all from one sample in a study of human T cells and chemical hapten exposure. TCRdb ran MiXCR on the RACE reads and lists one entry per CDR3 protein. Here the sample spans 49,000 or so distinct CDR3 sequences, 4.4% being singletons. The material sequenced was whole blood. Receptors were obtained from a human donor in good health. Some clones in this sample may be carry-over from other donors' samples. CDR3s include the opening cysteine and the closing phenylalanine or tryptophan. Each record gives: clone size, D gene, J gene, V gene, CDR3 protein, CDR3 DNA. The D gene is left open where the match is weak. Size is omitted from some rows. Given values are once, few, many or a class for expanded clones.

abundance: many; d_gene: NA; j_gene: TRBJ2-2; v_gene: TRBV9; CDR3aa: CASSVAGELFF; CDR3nt: TGTGCCAGCAGCGTGGCCGGGGAGCTGTTTTTT
abundance: NA; d_gene: NA; j_gene: TRBJ2-3; v_gene: TRBV20-1; CDR3aa: CRGGEGPGATDTQYF; CDR3nt: TGCAGGGGCGGGGAGGGCCCGGGGGCGACAGATACGCAGTATTTT
abundance: many; d_gene: NA; j_gene: TRBJ1-4; v_gene: TRBV7-6; CDR3aa: CASSPAGHRATNEKLFF; CDR3nt: TGTGCCAGCAGCCCCGCGGGACACAGGGCAACTAATGAAAAACTGTTTTTT
abundance: NA; d_gene: TRBD2; j_gene: TRBJ2-3; v_gene: TRBV28; CDR3aa: CASSFPFGREFDTQYF; CDR3nt: TGTGCCAGCAGTTTCCCCTTTGGGCGGGAGTTTGATACGCAGTATTTT
abundance: many; d_gene: TRBD1; j_gene: TRBJ1-5; v_gene: TRBV5-1; CDR3aa: CASSLRQGDQPQHF; CDR3nt: TGCGCCAGCAGCCTTAGACAGGGGGATCAGCCCCAGCATTTT
abundance: many; d_gene: TRBD2; j_gene: TRBJ2-7; v_gene: TRBV28; CDR3aa: CASNKLAGAHEQYF; CDR3nt: TGTGCCAGCAATAAACTAGCGGGAGCGCACGAGCAGTACTTC
abundance: many; d_gene: NA; j_gene: TRBJ2-2; v_gene: TRBV18; CDR3aa: CASSPPTGTSNTGELFF; CDR3nt: TGTGCCAGCTCACCACCGACGGGAACCTCGAACACCGGGGAGCTGTTTTTT
abundance: many; d_gene: NA; j_gene: TRBJ1-1; v_gene: TRBV3-1; CDR3aa: CASRSSGAQAEAFF; CDR3nt: TGTGCCAGCAGATCCTCGGGGGCGCAGGCTGAAGCTTTCTTT
abundance: NA; d_gene: NA; j_gene: TRBJ1-6; v_gene: TRBV27; CDR3aa: CASSFGGSTYNSPLHF; CDR3nt: TGTGCCAGCAGTTTTGGGGGGAGCACCTATAATTCACCCCTCCACTTT
abundance: many; d_gene: TRBD2; j_gene: TRBJ2-7; v_gene: TRBV6-2/TRBV6-3; CDR3aa: CASSPSLAGALSYEQYF; CDR3nt: TGTGCCAGCAGTCCATCGCTAGCGGGAGCCCTCTCCTACGAGCAGTACTTC
abundance: many; d_gene: NA; j_gene: TRBJ1-2; v_gene: TRBV12-3/TRBV12-4; CDR3aa: CASTRENRDAFF; CDR3nt: TGTGCCAGCACCCGAGAAAACCGGGACGCTTTCTTC
abundance: many; d_gene: NA; j_gene: TRBJ2-7; v_gene: TRBV18; CDR3aa: CASSPNTGREQYF; CDR3nt: TGTGCCAGCTCACCTAACACAGGGCGCGAGCAGTACTTC
abundance: many; d_gene: NA; j_gene: TRBJ2-3; v_gene: TRBV4-2; CDR3aa: CASSQVPGDTQYF; CDR3nt: TGTGCCAGCAGCCAAGTGCCCGGTGATACGCAGTATTTT
abundance: few; d_gene: TRBD2; j_gene: TRBJ2-3; v_gene: TRBV5-1; CDR3aa: CASSSLAGGLPSTDTQYF; CDR3nt: TGCGCCAGCAGCTCCCTAGCGGGAGGGCTTCCTAGCACAGATACGCAGTATTTT
abundance: many; d_gene: NA; j_gene: TRBJ2-7; v_gene: TRBV28; CDR3aa: CASSFPLGLGANEQYF; CDR3nt: TGTGCCAGCAGTTTCCCCCTGGGACTGGGGGCGAACGAGCAGTACTTC
abundance: many; d_gene: NA; j_gene: TRBJ1-2; v_gene: TRBV6-5; CDR3aa: CASSYSETVYGYTF; CDR3nt: TGTGCCAGCAGTTACTCAGAGACGGTCTATGGCTACACCTTC
abundance: many; d_gene: NA; j_gene: TRBJ2-3; v_gene: TRBV12-3/TRBV12-4; CDR3aa: CASTPGVGVVTTRTDTQYF; CDR3nt: TGTGCCAGCACCCCTGGAGTCGGGGTGGTGACTACGCGCACAGATACGCAGTATTTT
abundance: many; d_gene: NA; j_gene: TRBJ2-2; v_gene: TRBV12-3/TRBV12-4; CDR3aa: CASSRFEGGELFF; CDR3nt: TGTGCCAGCAGCCGTTTTGAGGGCGGGGAGCTGTTTTTT
abundance: many; d_gene: TRBD2; j_gene: TRBJ2-7; v_gene: TRBV6-2/TRBV6-3; CDR3aa: CASAGWTSGTYEQYF; CDR3nt: TGTGCCTCCGCGGGATGGACTAGCGGGACCTACGAGCAGTACTTC
abundance: many; d_gene: TRBD1; j_gene: TRBJ1-1; v_gene: TRBV2; CDR3aa: CAGGTGRGDTEAFF; CDR3nt: TGTGCCGGAGGGACAGGACGGGGTGACACTGAAGCTTTCTTT
abundance: NA; d_gene: TRBD2; j_gene: TRBJ2-1; v_gene: TRBV5-4; CDR3aa: CASSSPNHGLAGEGQFF; CDR3nt: TGTGCCAGCAGCTCCCCGAACCACGGACTAGCGGGAGAGGGGCAGTTCTTC
abundance: many; d_gene: NA; j_gene: TRBJ2-4; v_gene: TRBV5-1; CDR3aa: CASSLGREPNIQYF; CDR3nt: TGCGCCAGCAGCTTGGGACGGGAGCCGAACATTCAGTACTTC
abundance: many; d_gene: NA; j_gene: TRBJ2-3; v_gene: TRBV20-1; CDR3aa: CSARDSFTTDTQYF; CDR3nt: TGCAGTGCTAGGGACAGTTTTACCACAGATACGCAGTATTTT
abundance: many; d_gene: NA; j_gene: TRBJ2-5; v_gene: TRBV6-5; CDR3aa: CASARGAETQYF; CDR3nt: TGTGCCAGCGCCAGGGGAGCGGAGACCCAGTACTTC
abundance: NA; d_gene: NA; j_gene: TRBJ2-3; v_gene: TRBV5-1; CDR3aa: CASSLGSADTQYF; CDR3nt: TGCGCCAGCAGCTTAGGTTCCGCAGATACGCAGTATTTT
abundance: few; d_gene: NA; j_gene: TRBJ1-5; v_gene: TRBV6-5; CDR3aa: CASSYGGYNQPQHF; CDR3nt: TGTGCCAGCAGTTATGGGGGGTATAATCAGCCCCAGCATTTT
abundance: NA; d_gene: TRBD1; j_gene: TRBJ2-7; v_gene: TRBV27; CDR3aa: CASSWGQGAHEQYF; CDR3nt: TGTGCCAGCAGTTGGGGACAGGGGGCTCACGAGCAGTACTTC
abundance: few; d_gene: NA; j_gene: TRBJ1-4; v_gene: TRBV4-1; CDR3aa: CASSPKSGQWGNEKLFF; CDR3nt: TGCGCCAGCAGCCCCAAATCCGGACAGTGGGGAAATGAAAAACTGTTTTTT
abundance: NA; d_gene: NA; j_gene: TRBJ2-7; v_gene: TRBV29-1; CDR3aa: CSVEWGRVGEQYF; CDR3nt: TGCAGCGTTGAGTGGGGCAGGGTGGGAGAGCAGTACTTC
abundance: many; d_gene: NA; j_gene: TRBJ2-7; v_gene: TRBV28; CDR3aa: CASSREYEQYF; CDR3nt: TGTGCCAGCAGCCGTGAATACGAGCAGTACTTC
abundance: NA; d_gene: TRBD2; j_gene: TRBJ2-3; v_gene: TRBV6-5; CDR3aa: CASSRGRAGADTQYF; CDR3nt: TGTGCCAGCAGCCGGGGGAGGGCCGGAGCAGATACGCAGTATTTT
abundance: NA; d_gene: NA; j_gene: TRBJ1-1; v_gene: TRBV18; CDR3aa: CASSLKGGVSEAFF; CDR3nt: TGTGCCAGCTCTCTAAAAGGGGGGGTTTCGGAAGCTTTCTTT
abundance: few; d_gene: NA; j_gene: TRBJ1-2; v_gene: TRBV30; CDR3aa: CAWSGGGNYGYTF; CDR3nt: TGTGCCTGGAGTGGCGGGGGTAACTATGGCTACACCTTC
abundance: NA; d_gene: NA; j_gene: TRBJ2-7; v_gene: TRBV19; CDR3aa: CASSIRGRSYEQYF; CDR3nt: TGTGCCAGTAGTATCCGGGGGCGAAGCTACGAGCAGTACTTC
abundance: many; d_gene: TRBD2; j_gene: TRBJ2-1; v_gene: TRBV3-1; CDR3aa: CASSQEGTSSYNEQFF; CDR3nt: TGTGCCAGCAGCCAAGAAGGGACTAGTTCCTACAATGAGCAGTTCTTC
abundance: few; d_gene: NA; j_gene: TRBJ1-5; v_gene: TRBV12-3/TRBV12-4; CDR3aa: CASSLNAGSNQPQHF; CDR3nt: TGTGCCAGCAGTTTAAATGCGGGGAGCAATCAGCCCCAGCATTTT
abundance: few; d_gene: NA; j_gene: TRBJ2-1; v_gene: TRBV14; CDR3aa: CASSPLEGMGNEQFF; CDR3nt: TGTGCCAGCAGCCCCCTGGAAGGGATGGGCAATGAGCAGTTCTTC
abundance: many; d_gene: NA; j_gene: TRBJ1-3; v_gene: TRBV10-2; CDR3aa: CASSRGVSGNTIYF; CDR3nt: TGCGCCAGCAGTCGGGGGGTCTCTGGAAACACCATATATTTT
abundance: few; d_gene: TRBD2; j_gene: TRBJ2-5; v_gene: TRBV12-3/TRBV12-4; CDR3aa: CASSPTSGTETQYF; CDR3nt: TGTGCCAGCAGCCCCACTAGCGGGACCGAGACCCAGTACTTC
abundance: NA; d_gene: TRBD2; j_gene: TRBJ2-3; v_gene: TRBV6-2/TRBV6-3; CDR3aa: CASSSRLAGGPDTQYF; CDR3nt: TGTGCCAGCAGTTCTCGACTAGCGGGAGGCCCAGATACGCAGTATTTT
abundance: few; d_gene: NA; j_gene: TRBJ1-2; v_gene: TRBV5-1; CDR3aa: CASSLAPGMDYGYTF; CDR3nt: TGCGCCAGCAGCTTGGCCCCAGGGATGGACTATGGCTACACCTTC
abundance: many; d_gene: TRBD2; j_gene: TRBJ2-3; v_gene: TRBV28; CDR3aa: CASSLWTSGTDTQYF; CDR3nt: TGTGCCAGCAGTTTGTGGACTAGCGGGACAGATACGCAGTATTTT
abundance: NA; d_gene: TRBD2; j_gene: TRBJ2-1; v_gene: TRBV5-1; CDR3aa: CASSPGLAEFNEQFF; CDR3nt: TGCGCCAGCAGCCCGGGACTAGCGGAATTCAATGAGCAGTTCTTC
abundance: many; d_gene: NA; j_gene: TRBJ2-5; v_gene: TRBV29-1; CDR3aa: CSTRTQETQYF; CDR3nt: TGCAGCACCAGGACGCAAGAGACCCAGTACTTC
abundance: few; d_gene: TRBD2; j_gene: TRBJ2-7; v_gene: TRBV28; CDR3aa: CASSFASGLSYEQYF; CDR3nt: TGTGCCAGCAGTTTTGCTAGCGGGCTCTCCTACGAGCAGTACTTC
abundance: many; d_gene: NA; j_gene: TRBJ2-7; v_gene: TRBV4-1; CDR3aa: CASSQIPALGYEQYF; CDR3nt: TGCGCCAGCAGCCAAATTCCAGCTCTGGGTTACGAGCAGTACTTC
abundance: many; d_gene: TRBD2; j_gene: TRBJ2-5; v_gene: TRBV20-1; CDR3aa: CSGGTSGRGLGTGETQYF; CDR3nt: TGCAGTGGGGGCACTAGCGGGAGGGGGTTGGGAACCGGAGAGACCCAGTACTTC
abundance: few; d_gene: NA; j_gene: TRBJ2-3; v_gene: TRBV11-2; CDR3aa: CASSQGLAQDTQYF; CDR3nt: TGTGCCAGCAGCCAGGGACTGGCCCAGGATACGCAGTATTTT
abundance: many; d_gene: TRBD1; j_gene: TRBJ1-5; v_gene: TRBV30; CDR3aa: CAWSAGTGDNQPQHF; CDR3nt: TGTGCCTGGAGTGCCGGGACAGGGGACAATCAGCCCCAGCATTTT
abundance: few; d_gene: NA; j_gene: TRBJ1-2; v_gene: TRBV6-6; CDR3aa: CASNTAVGYTF; CDR3nt: TGTGCCAGCAATACCGCTGTTGGCTACACCTTC
abundance: many; d_gene: NA; j_gene: TRBJ1-6; v_gene: TRBV14; CDR3aa: CASSQGSMNSPLHF; CDR3nt: TGTGCCAGCAGCCAGGGGAGCATGAATTCACCCCTCCACTTT